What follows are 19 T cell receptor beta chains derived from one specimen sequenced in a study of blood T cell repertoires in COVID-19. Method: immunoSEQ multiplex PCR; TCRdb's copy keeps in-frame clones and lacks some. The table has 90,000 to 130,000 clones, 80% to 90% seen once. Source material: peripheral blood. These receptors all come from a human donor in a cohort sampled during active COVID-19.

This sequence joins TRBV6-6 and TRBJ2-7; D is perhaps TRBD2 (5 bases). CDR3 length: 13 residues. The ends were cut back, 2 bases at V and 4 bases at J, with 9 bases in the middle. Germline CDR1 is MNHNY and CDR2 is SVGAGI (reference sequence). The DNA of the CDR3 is TGTGCCAGCAGTTACGCCCCGGGGTACGAGCAGTACTTC. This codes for CASSYAPGYEQYF.

The CDR3 nucleotides are TGTGCCAGCAGCTTAGGAGGCGGTAACCAGCAGTACTTC. This sequence encodes CASSLGGGNQQYF. This chain connects TRBV7-2 to TRBJ2-7; D is undetermined. Between the trimmed V and J ends, which lost 1 base and 8 bases, there was a span of 12 bases. CDR3 size: 13 residues. Germline CDR1 reads SGHTA; CDR2 reads FQGNSA.

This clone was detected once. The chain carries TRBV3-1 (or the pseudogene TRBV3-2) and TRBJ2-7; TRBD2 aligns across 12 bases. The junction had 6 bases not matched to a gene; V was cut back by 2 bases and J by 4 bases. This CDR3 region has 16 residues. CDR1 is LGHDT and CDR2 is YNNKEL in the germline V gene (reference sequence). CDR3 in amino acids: CASSQSGLAGFYEQYF. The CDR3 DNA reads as TGTGCCAGCAGCCAATCCGGACTAGCGGGATTTTACGAGCAGTACTTC.

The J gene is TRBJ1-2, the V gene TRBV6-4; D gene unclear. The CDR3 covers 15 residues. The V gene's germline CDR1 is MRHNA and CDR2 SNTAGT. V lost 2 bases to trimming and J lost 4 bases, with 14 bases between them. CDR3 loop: CASSDGLLRSYGYTF. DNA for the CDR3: TGTGCCAGCAGTGACGGACTCCTAAGGAGCTATGGCTACACCTTC.

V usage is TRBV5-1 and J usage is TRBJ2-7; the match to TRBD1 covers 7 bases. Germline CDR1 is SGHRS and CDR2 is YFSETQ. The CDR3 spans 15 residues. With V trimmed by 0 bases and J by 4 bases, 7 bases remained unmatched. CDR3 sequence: CASSLDLQGWYEQYF. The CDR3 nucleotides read TGCGCCAGCAGCTTGGACCTACAGGGGTGGTACGAGCAGTACTTC.

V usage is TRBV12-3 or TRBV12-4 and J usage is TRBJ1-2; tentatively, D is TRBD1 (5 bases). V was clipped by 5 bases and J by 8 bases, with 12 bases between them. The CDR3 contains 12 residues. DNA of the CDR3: TGTGCCAGCAGTGCAACGGGACTGGGCTACACCTTC. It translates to CASSATGLGYTF.

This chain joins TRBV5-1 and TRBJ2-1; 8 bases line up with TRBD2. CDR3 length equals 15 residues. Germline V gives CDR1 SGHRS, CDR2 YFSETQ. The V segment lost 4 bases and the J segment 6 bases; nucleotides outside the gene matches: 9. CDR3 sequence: CASSGGLGGPNEQFF. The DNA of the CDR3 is TGCGCCAGCAGCGGGGGACTAGGGGGTCCCAATGAGCAGTTCTTC.

The CDR3 spells CASSLQGPGETQYF. CDR3 nucleotides: TGTGCCAGCAGCTTGCAGGGGCCTGGGGAGACCCAGTACTTC. The J gene is TRBJ2-5, the V gene TRBV5-5, with a possible D match to TRBD1 (6 bases). This CDR3 has 14 amino acids. Germline V lookup: CDR1 SGHKS, CDR2 YYEKEE (reference sequence). V gave up 1 base and J gave up 5 bases, with 12 bases separating them.

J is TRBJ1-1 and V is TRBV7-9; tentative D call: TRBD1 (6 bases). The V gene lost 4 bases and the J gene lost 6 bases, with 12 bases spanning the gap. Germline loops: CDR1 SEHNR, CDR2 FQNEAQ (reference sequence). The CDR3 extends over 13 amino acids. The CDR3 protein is CASSWGGAPEAFF. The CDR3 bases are TGTGCCAGCAGCTGGGGGGGGGCCCCTGAAGCTTTCTTT.

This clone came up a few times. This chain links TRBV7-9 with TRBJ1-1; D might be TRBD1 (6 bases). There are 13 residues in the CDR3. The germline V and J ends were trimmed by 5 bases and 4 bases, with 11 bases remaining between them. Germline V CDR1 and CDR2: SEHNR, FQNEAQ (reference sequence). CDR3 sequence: CASSPTGITEAFF. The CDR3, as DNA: TGTGCCAGCAGCCCCACAGGGATCACTGAAGCTTTCTTT.

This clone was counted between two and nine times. CDR3 protein: CASSPPEAGAFF. The DNA of the CDR3 is TGTGCCAGCTCACCCCCGGAGGCCGGAGCTTTCTTT. This rearrangement joins TRBV18 to TRBJ1-1; D unclear. The V gene lost 3 bases and the J gene lost 10 bases, with 12 bases spanning the gap. Germline V gene lookup returns CDR1 KGHSH and CDR2 LQKENI. The CDR3 length is 12 residues.

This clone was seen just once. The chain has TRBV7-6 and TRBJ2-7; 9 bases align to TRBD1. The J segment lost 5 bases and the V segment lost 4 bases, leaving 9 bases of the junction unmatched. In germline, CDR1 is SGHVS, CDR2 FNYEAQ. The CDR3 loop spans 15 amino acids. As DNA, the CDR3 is TGTGCCAGCAGCTATGGACAGGGGCGAAGAAACGAGCAGTACTTC. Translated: CASSYGQGRRNEQYF.

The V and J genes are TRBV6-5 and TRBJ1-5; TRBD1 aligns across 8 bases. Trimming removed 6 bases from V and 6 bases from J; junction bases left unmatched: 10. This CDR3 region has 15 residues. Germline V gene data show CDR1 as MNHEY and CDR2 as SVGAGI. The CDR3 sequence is CASRADRGGGQPQHF. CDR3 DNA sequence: TGTGCCAGCAGAGCAGACAGGGGAGGGGGTCAGCCCCAGCATTTT.

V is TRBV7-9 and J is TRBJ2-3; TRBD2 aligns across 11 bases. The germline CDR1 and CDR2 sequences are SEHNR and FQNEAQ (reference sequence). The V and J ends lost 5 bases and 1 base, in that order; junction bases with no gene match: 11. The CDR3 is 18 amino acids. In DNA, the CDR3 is TGTGCCAGCAGCGACCTAGCGGGGGGCTATCCTGGCACAGATACGCAGTATTTT. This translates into CASSDLAGGYPGTDTQYF.

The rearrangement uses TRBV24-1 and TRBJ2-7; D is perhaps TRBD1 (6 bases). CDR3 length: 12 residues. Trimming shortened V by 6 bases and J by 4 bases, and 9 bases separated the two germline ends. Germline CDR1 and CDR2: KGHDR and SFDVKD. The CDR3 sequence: CATSSTGYEQYF. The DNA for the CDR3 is TGTGCCACCAGTTCAACAGGGTACGAGCAGTACTTC.

Here the CDR3 DNA reads TGCGCCAGCAGCTCGGGTGCGGGGGGCTCTGGAAACACCATATATTTT. Translated: CASSSGAGGSGNTIYF. The chain joins TRBV5-1 to TRBJ1-3; possible D gene TRBD1, 5 bases. CDR3 length: 16 amino acids. The germline CDR1 and CDR2 sequences are SGHRS and YFSETQ. Trimming shortened V by 3 bases and J by 0 bases, and 13 bases separated the two germline ends.

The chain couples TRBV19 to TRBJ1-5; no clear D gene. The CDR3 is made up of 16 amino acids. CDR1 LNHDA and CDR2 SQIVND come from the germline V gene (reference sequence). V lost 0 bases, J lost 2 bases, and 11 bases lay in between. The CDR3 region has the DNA TGTGCCAGTAGTATAGAGGGAGGGAGGGGCAATCAGCCCCAGCATTTT. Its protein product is CASSIEGGRGNQPQHF.

The CDR3 loop reads CASSIGYGNQPQHF. The CDR3 nucleotides read TGTGCCAGTAGTATTGGGTACGGGAATCAGCCCCAGCATTTT. The genes are TRBV19 and TRBJ1-5, with no clear D. This CDR3 has 14 residues. CDR1 is LNHDA and CDR2 is SQIVND in the germline V gene (reference sequence). V lost 3 bases, J lost 4 bases, and 10 bases lay in between. Complete variable domain (other parts from reference TRBV19 and TRBJ1-5): DGGITQSPKYLFRKEGQNVTLSCEQNLNHDAMYWYRQDPGQGLRLIYYSQIVNDFQKGDIAEGYSVSREKKESFPLTVTSAQKNPTAFYLCASSIGYGNQPQHFGDGTRLSIL.

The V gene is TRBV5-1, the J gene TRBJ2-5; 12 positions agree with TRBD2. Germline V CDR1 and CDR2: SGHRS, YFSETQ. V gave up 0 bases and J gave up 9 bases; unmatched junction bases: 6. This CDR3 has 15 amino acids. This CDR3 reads CASSLGLAGDRAQYF. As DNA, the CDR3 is TGCGCCAGCAGCTTGGGACTAGCGGGGGACCGGGCCCAGTACTTC.